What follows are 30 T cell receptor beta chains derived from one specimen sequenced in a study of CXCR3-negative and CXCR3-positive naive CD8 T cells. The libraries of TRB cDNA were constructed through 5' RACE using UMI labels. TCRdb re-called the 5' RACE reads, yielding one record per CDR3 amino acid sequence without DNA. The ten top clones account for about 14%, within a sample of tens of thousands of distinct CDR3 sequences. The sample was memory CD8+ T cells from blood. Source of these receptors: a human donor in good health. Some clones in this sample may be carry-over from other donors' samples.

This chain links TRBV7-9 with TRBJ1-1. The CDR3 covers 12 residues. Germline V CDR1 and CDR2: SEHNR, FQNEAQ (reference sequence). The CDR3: CASSPISTEAFF.

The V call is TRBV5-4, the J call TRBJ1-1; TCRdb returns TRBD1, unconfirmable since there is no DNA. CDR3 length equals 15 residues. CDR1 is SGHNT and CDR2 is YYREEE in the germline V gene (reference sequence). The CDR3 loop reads CASSLGTEGNTEAFF.

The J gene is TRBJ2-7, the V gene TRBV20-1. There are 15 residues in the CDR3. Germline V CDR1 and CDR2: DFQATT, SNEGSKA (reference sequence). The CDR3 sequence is CSARDLADVSYEQYF.

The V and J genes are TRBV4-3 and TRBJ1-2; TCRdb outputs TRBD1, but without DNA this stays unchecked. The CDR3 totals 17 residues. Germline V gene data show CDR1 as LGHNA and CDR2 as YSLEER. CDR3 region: CASSQDGSPGTSVGYTF.

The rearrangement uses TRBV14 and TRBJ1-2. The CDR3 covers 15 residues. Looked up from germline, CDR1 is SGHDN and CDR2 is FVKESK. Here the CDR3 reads CASSQEYTFGYGYTF.

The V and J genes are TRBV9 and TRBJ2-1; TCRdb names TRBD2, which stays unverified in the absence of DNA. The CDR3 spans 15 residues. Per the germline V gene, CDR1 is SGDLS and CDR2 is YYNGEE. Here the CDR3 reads CASSGGTSGSNEQFF.

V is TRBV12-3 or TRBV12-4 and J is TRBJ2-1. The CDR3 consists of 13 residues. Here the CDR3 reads CASNRDSYNEQFF.

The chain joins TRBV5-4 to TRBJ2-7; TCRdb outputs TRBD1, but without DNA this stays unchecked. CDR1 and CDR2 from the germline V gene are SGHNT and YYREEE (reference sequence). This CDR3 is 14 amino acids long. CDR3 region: CASSFGSGSYEQYF.

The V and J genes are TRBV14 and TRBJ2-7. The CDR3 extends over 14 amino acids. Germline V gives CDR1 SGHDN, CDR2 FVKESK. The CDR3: CASSHADRFYEQYF.

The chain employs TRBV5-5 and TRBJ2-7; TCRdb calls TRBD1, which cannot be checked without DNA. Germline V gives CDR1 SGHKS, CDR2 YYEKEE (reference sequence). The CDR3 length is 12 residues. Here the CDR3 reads CATQGGGYEQYF.

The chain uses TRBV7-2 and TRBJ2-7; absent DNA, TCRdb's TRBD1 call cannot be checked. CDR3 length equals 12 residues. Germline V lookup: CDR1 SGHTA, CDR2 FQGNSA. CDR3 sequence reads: CASSAGWYEQYF.

The CDR3 loop is CASSLVAASWSGELFF. The rearrangement uses TRBV7-2 and TRBJ2-2. The CDR3 loop spans 16 amino acids. Germline V gene data show CDR1 as SGHTA and CDR2 as FQGNSA.

CDR3 residues: CASSPTESSYEQYF. This rearrangement joins TRBV7-9 to TRBJ2-7; absent DNA, TCRdb's TRBD1 call cannot be checked. This CDR3 spans 14 amino acids. Germline loops: CDR1 SEHNR, CDR2 FQNEAQ (reference sequence).

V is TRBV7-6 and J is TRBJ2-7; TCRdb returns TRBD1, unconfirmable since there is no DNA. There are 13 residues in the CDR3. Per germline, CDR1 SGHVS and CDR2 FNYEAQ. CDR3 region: CASSLLDSYEQYF.

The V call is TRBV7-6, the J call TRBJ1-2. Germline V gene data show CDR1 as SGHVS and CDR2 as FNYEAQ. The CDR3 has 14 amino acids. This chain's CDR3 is CASSLGGEDYGYTF.

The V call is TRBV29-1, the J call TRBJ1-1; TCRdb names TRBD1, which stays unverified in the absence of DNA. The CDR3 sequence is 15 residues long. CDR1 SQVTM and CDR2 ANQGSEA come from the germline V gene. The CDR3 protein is CSVELYRDRGLEAFF. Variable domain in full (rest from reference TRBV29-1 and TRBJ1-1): SAVISQKPSRDICQRGTSLTIQCQVDSQVTMMFWYRQQPGQSLTLIATANQGSEATYESGFVIDKFPISRPNLTFSTLTVSNMSPEDSSIYLCSVELYRDRGLEAFFGQGTRLTVV.

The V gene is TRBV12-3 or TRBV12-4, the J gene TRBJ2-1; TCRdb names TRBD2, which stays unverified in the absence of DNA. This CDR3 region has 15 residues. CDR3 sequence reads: CASSPDGGDLREQFF.

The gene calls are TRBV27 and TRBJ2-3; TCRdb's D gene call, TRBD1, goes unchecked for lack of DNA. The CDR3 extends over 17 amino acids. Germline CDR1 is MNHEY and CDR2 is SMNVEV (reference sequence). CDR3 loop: CASSSITGGSSTDTQYF.

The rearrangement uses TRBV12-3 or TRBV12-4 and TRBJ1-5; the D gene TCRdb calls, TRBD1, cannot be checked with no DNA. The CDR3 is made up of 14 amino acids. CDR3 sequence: CASSLTGLNQPQHF.

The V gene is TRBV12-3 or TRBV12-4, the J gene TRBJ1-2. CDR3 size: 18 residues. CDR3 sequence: CASSFETEGPPRDYGYTF.

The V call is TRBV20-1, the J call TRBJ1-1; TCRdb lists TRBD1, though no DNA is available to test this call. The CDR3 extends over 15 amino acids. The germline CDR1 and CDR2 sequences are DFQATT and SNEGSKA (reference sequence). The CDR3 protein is CSGGTGRLGNTEAFF.

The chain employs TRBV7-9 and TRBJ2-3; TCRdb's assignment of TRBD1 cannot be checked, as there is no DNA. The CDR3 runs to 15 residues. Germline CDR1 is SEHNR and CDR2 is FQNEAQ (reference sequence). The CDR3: CASSPQGIGTDTQYF. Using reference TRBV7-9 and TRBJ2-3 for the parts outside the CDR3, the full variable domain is DTGVSQNPRHKITKRGQNVTFRCDPISEHNRLYWYRQTLGQGPEFLTYFQNEAQLEKSRLLSDRFSAERPKGSFSTLEIQRTEQGDSAMYLCASSPQGIGTDTQYFGPGTRLTVL.

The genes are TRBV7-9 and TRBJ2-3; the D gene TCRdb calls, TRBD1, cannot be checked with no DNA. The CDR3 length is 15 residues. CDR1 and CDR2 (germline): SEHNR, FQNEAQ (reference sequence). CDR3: CASSEWGGLTDTQYF.

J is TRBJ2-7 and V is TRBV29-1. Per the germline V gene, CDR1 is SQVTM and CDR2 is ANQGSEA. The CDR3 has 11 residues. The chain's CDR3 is CSVEQYGEQYF.

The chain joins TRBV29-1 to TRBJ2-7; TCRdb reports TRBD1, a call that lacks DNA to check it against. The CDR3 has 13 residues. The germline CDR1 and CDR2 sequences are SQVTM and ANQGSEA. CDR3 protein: CSDPGQGSYEQYF.

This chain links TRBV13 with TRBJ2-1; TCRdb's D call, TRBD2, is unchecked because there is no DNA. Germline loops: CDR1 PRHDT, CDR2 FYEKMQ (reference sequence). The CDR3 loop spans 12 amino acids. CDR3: CASRGGGNEQFF.

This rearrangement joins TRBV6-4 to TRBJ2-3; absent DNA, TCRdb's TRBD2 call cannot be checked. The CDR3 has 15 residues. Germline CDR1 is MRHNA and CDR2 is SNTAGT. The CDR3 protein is CASSESGGSTDTQYF.

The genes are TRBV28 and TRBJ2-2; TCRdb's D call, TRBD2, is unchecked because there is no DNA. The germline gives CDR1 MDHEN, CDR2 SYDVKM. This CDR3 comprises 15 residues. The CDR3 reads CASSTGLAPTGELFF.

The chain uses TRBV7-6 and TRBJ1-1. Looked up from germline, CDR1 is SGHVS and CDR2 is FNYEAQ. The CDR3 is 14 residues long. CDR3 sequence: CASSLSGVGPEAFF.

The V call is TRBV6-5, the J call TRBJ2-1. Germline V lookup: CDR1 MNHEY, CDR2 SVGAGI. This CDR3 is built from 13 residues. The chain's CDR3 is CASSYSVGDEQFF.